This T cell receptor beta chain was documented in a study of T cells after yellow fever vaccination. Study results and caveats: Abundant clonotypes from the bulk population could contaminate FACS-sorted repertoires.

TCRdb re-called the 5' RACE reads with MiXCR, one entry per CDR3 protein. The profile shows 300,000 or so distinct CDR3 sequences, around 7% of them singletons. With 3 bases removed from V and 8 bases from J, the gap between germline ends came to 15 bases. CDR1 is SGHRS and CDR2 is YFSETQ in the germline V gene. The CDR3 covers 14 residues. This clonotype was counted only a few times. Its matching antigen is unknown. The sequence came from a man aged 18 to 29 who received the YFV17D yellow fever vaccine. The V and J genes are TRBV5-1 and TRBJ2-4, with a tentative D call TRBD1 (5 bases). The sample in question was PBMCs, obtained approximately 40 days after the first yellow fever vaccination. The CDR3: CASSSRSGLDIQYF. The CDR3, as DNA: TGCGCCAGCAGCTCCCGGTCAGGGTTGGACATTCAGTACTTC.